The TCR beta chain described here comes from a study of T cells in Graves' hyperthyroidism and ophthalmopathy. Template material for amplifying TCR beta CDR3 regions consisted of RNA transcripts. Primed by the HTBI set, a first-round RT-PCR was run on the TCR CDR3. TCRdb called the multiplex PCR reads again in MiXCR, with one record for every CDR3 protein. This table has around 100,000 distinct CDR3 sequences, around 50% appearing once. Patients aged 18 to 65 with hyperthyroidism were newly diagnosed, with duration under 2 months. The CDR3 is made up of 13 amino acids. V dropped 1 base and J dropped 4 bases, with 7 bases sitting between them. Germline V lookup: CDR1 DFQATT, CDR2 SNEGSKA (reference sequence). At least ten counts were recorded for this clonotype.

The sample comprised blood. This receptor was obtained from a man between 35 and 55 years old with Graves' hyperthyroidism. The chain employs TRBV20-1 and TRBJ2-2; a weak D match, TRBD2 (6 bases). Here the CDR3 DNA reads TGCAGTGCTAGAGGGGAGGTCACCGGGGAGCTGTTTTTT. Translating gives CSARGEVTGELFF.